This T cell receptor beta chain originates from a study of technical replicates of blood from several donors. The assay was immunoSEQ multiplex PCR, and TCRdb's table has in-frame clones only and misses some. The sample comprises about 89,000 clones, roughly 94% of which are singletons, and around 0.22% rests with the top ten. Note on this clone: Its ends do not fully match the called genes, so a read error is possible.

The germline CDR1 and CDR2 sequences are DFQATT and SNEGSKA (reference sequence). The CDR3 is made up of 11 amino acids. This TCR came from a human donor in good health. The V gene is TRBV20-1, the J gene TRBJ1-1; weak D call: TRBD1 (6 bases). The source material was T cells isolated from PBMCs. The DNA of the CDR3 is TGCAGTGCTAGAGGGGGGGGACAATTGATTTTT. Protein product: CSARGGGQLIF.